The table lists the clone carrying this T cell receptor beta chain with a count of one. Assay used: immunoSEQ multiplex PCR; TCRdb lists only in-frame clones, some missing. The data show under 300,000 clones, with about 89% seen just once and approximately 1.5% held by the top ten. This entry belongs to a study of blood T cell repertoires in COVID-19. The CDR3 has 14 amino acids. The V and J ends lost 2 bases and 6 bases respectively, with 13 bases between them. Material for sequencing was PBMCs or T cells enriched from blood (not recorded which). The chain links TRBV23-1 to TRBJ1-2; no definite D call. TRBV23-1 is an ORF for which the function is uncertain. The sequence was obtained from a woman between 35 and 50 years old who had recovered from COVID-19. The CDR3 reads CASSQRPEEDGYTF. CDR3 sequence (DNA): TGCGCCAGCAGTCAACGCCCCGAAGAGGATGGCTACACCTTC.